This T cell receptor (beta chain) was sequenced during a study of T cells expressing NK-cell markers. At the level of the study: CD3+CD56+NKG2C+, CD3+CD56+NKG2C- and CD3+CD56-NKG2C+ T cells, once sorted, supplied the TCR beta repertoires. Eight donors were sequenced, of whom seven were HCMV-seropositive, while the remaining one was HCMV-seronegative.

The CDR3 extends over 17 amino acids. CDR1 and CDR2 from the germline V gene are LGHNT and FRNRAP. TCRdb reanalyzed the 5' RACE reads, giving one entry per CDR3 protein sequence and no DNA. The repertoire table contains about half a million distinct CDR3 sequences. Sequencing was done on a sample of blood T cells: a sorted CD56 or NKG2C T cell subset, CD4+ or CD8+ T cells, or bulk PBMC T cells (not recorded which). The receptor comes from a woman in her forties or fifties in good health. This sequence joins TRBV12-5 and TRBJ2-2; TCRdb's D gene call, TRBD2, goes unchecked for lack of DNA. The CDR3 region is CASGPPLAGLVTGELFF.